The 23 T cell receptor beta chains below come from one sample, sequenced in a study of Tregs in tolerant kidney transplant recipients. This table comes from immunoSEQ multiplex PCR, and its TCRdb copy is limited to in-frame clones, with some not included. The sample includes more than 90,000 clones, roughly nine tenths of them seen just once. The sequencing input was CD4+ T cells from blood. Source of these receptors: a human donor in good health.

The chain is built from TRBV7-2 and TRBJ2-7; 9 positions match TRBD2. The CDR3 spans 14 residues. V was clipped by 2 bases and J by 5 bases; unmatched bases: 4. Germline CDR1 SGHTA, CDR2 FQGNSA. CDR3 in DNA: TGTGCCAGCAGCTTACAACTAGCGGGTGACGAGCAGTACTTC. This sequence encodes CASSLQLAGDEQYF.

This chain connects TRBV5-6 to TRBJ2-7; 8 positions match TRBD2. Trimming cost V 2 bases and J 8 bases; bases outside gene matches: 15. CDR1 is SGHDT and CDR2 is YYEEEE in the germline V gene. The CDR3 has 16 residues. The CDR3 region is CASSFRTTSGLRKQYF. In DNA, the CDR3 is TGTGCCAGCAGCTTCCGGACTACTAGCGGATTACGTAAGCAGTACTTC.

The CDR3 bases are TGCGCCAGCAGTGACTCGGACAGGGGGCGAGAGCAGTACTTC. Its translation: CASSDSDRGREQYF. This chain joins TRBV10-1 and TRBJ2-7; TRBD1 agrees at 11 bases. V lost 3 bases to trimming and J lost 7 bases; unmatched junction nucleotides: 5. Germline assignment: CDR1 WNHNN and CDR2 SYGVQD (reference sequence). CDR3 length equals 14 residues.

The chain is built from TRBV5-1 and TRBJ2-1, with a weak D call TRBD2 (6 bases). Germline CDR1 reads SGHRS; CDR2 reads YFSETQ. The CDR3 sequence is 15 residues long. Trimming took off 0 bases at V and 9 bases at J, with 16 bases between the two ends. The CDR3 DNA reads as TGCGCCAGCAGCTTGGCCCCAGGTGGCGGGGCTGAGCAGTTCTTC. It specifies CASSLAPGGGAEQFF.

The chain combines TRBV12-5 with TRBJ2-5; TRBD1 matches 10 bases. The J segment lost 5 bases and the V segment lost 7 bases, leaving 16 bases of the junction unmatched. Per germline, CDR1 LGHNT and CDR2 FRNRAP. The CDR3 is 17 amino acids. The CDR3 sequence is CASAGPETGGLGETQYF. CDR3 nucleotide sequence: TGTGCTAGTGCCGGGCCGGAGACAGGGGGCTTGGGTGAGACCCAGTACTTC.

This CDR3 is CAISPRAGETQYF. The CDR3 nucleotides read TGTGCCATCAGCCCCCGCGCGGGGGAGACCCAGTACTTC. V gene TRBV10-3 combines with J gene TRBJ2-5, with TRBD2 as a possible D gene (6 bases). The V and J ends lost 6 bases and 5 bases respectively, with 13 bases between them. The germline V gene encodes CDR1 ENHRY and CDR2 SYGVKD. The CDR3 is made up of 13 amino acids.

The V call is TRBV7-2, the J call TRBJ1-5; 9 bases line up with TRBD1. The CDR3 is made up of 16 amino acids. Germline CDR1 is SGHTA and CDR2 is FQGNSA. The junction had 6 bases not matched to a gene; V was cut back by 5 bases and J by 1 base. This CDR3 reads CASSLQGTGSNQPQHF. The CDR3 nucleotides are TGTGCCAGCAGCCTTCAGGGGACAGGGAGCAATCAGCCCCAGCATTTT.

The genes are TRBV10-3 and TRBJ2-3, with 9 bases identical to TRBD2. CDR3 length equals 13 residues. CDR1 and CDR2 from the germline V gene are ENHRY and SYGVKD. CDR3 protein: CAASGTSTDTQYF. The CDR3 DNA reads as TGTGCGGCTAGCGGGACGAGCACAGATACGCAGTATTTT.

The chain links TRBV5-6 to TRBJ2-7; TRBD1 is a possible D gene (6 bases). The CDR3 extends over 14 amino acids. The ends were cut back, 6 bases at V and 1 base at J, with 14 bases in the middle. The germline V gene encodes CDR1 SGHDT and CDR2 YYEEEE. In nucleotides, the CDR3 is TGTGCCAGCACCTTACAGGGAATATCCTACGAGCAGTACTTC. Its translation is CASTLQGISYEQYF.

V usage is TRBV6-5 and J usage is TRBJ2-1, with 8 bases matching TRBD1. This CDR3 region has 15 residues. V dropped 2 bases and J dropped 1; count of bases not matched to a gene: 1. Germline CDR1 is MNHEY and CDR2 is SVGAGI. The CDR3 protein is CASSYDRGSYNEQFF. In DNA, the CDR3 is TGTGCCAGCAGTTACGACAGGGGATCCTACAATGAGCAGTTCTTC.

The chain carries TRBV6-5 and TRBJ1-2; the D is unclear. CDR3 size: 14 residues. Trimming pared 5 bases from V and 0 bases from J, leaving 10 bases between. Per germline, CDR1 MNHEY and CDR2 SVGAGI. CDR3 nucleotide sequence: TGTGCCAGCAGTGACCCCACAACTAACTATGGCTACACCTTC. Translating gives CASSDPTTNYGYTF.

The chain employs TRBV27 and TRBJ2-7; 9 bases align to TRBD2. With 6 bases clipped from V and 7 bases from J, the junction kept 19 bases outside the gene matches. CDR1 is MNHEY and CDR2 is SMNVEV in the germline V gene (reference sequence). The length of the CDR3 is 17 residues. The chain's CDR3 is CASRGGSGRRSAGEQYF. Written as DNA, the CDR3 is TGTGCCAGCAGGGGGGGTAGCGGGAGACGGAGTGCGGGGGAGCAGTACTTC.

CDR3 protein: CSVKGGMNTEAFF. Written as DNA, the CDR3 is TGCAGCGTTAAAGGGGGCATGAACACTGAAGCTTTCTTT. The chain joins TRBV29-1 to TRBJ1-1, with 7 bases matching TRBD1. Germline V lookup: CDR1 SQVTM, CDR2 ANQGSEA. The V and J ends lost 5 bases and 0 bases, in that order; junction bases with no gene match: 3. The CDR3 runs 13 residues. The full variable domain, its missing parts supplied by reference TRBV29-1 and TRBJ1-1, is SAVISQKPSRDICQRGTSLTIQCQVDSQVTMMFWYRQQPGQSLTLIATANQGSEATYESGFVIDKFPISRPNLTFSTLTVSNMSPEDSSIYLCSVKGGMNTEAFFGQGTRLTVV.

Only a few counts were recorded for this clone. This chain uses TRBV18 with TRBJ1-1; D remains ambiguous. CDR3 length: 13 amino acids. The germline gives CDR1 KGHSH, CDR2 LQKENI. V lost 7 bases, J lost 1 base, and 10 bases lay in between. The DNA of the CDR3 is TGTGCCAGCTTAACGAGTGGGAACACTGAAGCTTTCTTT. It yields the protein CASLTSGNTEAFF.

CDR3 sequence reads: CASSPSEGGRPYNEQFF. CDR3 bases: TGTGCCAGCAGTCCCTCCGAGGGAGGGAGACCCTACAATGAGCAGTTCTTC. V is TRBV27 and J is TRBJ2-1, with 7 positions matching TRBD2. The length of the CDR3 is 17 residues. Germline assignment: CDR1 MNHEY and CDR2 SMNVEV (reference sequence). Trimming took 5 bases from V and 2 from J; bases not matched to a gene: 12.

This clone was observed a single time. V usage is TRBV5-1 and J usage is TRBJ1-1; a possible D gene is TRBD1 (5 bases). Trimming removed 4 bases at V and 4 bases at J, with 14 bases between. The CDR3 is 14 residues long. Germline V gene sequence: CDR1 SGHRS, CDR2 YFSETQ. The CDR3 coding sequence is TGCGCCAGCAGCCCAACAGGTAGCGGCACTGAAGCTTTCTTT. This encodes CASSPTGSGTEAFF. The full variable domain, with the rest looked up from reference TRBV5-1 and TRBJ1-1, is KAGVTQTPRYLIKTRGQQVTLSCSPISGHRSVSWYQQTPGQGLQFLFEYFSETQRNKGNFPGRFSGRQFSNSRSEMNVSTLELGDSALYLCASSPTGSGTEAFFGQGTRLTVV.

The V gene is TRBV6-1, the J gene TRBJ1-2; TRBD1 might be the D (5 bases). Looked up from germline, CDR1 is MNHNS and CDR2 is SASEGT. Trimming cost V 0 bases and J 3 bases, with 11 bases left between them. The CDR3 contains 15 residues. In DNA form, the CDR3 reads TGTGCCAGCAGTGAAGCACTGGGACCGTACTATGGCTACACCTTC. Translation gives CASSEALGPYYGYTF.

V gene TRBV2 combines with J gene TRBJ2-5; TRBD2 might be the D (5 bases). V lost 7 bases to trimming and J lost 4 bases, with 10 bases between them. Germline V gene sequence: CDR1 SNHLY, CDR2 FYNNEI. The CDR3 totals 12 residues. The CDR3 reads CASMPGRETQYF. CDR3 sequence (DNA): TGTGCCAGCATGCCGGGGAGAGAGACCCAGTACTTC.

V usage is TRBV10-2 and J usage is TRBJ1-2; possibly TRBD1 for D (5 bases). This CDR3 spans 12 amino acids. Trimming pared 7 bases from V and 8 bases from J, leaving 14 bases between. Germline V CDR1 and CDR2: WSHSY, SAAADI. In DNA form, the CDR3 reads TGCGCCAGCACTCCTGGCGGGGGAGGCTACACCTTC. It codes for CASTPGGGGYTF.

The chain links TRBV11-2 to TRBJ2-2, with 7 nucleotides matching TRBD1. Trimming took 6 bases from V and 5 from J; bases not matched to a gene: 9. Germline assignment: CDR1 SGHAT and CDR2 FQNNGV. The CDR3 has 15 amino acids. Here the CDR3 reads CASRPPGRGTGELFF. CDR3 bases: TGTGCCAGCAGACCCCCCGGCAGGGGGACCGGGGAGCTGTTTTTT.

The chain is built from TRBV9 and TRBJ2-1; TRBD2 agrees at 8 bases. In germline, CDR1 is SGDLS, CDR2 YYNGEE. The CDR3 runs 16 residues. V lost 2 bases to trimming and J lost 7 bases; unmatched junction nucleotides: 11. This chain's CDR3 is CASSVNSGTTRNEQFF. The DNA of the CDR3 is TGTGCCAGCAGCGTCAATAGCGGGACGACAAGAAATGAGCAGTTCTTC.

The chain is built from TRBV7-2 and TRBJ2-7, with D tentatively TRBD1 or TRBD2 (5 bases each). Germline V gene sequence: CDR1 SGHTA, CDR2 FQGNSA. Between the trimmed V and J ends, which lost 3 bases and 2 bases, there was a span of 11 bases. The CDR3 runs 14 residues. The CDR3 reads CASSFPGRTYEQYF. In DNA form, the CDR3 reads TGTGCCAGCAGCTTCCCGGGACGGACCTACGAGCAGTACTTC.

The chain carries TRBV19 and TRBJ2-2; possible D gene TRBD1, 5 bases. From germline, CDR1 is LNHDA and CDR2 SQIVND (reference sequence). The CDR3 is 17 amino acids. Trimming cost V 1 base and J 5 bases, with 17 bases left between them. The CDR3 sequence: CASSIVLQAKGTGELFF. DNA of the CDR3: TGTGCCAGTAGTATAGTGCTACAGGCCAAAGGAACCGGGGAGCTGTTTTTT.